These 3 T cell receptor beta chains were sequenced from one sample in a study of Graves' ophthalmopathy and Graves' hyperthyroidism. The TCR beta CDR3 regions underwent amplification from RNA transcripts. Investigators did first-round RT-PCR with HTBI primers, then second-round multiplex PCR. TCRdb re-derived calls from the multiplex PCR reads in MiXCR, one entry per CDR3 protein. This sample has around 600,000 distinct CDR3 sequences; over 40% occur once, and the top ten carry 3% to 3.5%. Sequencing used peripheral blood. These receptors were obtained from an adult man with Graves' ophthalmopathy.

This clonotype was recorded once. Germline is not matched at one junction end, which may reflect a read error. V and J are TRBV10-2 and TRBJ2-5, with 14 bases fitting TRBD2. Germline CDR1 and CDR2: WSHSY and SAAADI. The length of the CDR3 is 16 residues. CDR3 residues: CASSEGLAGGQQTQYF. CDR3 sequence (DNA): TGCGCCAGCAGTGAAGGACTAGCGGGGGGCCAACAGACCCAGTACTTC.

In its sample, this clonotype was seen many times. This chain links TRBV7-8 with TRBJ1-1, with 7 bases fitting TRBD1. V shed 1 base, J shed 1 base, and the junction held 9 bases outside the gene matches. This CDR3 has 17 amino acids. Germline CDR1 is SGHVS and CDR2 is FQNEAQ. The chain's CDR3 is CASSLGLIRDRNTEAFF. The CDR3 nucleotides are TGTGCCAGCAGCTTAGGTTTGATAAGGGACAGGAACACTGAAGCTTTCTTT.

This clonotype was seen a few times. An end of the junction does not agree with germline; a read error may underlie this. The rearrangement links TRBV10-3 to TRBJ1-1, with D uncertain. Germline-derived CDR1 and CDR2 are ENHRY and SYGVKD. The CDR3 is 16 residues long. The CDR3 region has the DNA TGTGCCAGCAGTTACGGGCAGATATTCATGAACACTGAAGCTTTCTTT. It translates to CASSYGQIFMNTEAFF.